A selection of T cell receptor beta chains follows, all from one sample in a study of shared clonotypes between healthy human individuals. Assay used: immunoSEQ multiplex PCR; TCRdb lists only in-frame clones, some missing. This table holds more than 550,000 clones, around 92% found once. Sequenced input: naive CD8+ T cells sorted from blood. The source of these receptors is a man aged 25 to 45 in good health. Each CDR3 is given with its conserved first and last residue. A D gene is named only where the DNA matches it firmly. Some rows mark clone size as missing; the rest say once, few, many or name a class of expanded clone.

j_call: TRBJ1-2; v_call: TRBV5-1; cdr3_length: 16; d_call: TRBD1; clone_size: few; cdr3_nt: TGCGCCAGCAGCCCGGACAGGGACCATATGGCCTATGGCTACACCTTC; cdr3_aa: CASSPDRDHMAYGYTF
j_call: TRBJ2-7; v_call: TRBV23-1; cdr3_length: 16; d_call: .; clone_size: .; cdr3_nt: TGCGCCAGCAGCCCCACGCCAGGGACTTCTCCCTACGAGCAGTACTTC; cdr3_aa: CASSPTPGTSPYEQYF
j_call: TRBJ1-2; v_call: TRBV27; cdr3_length: 16; d_call: TRBD1; clone_size: once; cdr3_nt: TGTGCCAGCAGACCCGGGACAGGGGGCGACGAAGATGGCTACACCTTC; cdr3_aa: CASRPGTGGDEDGYTF
j_call: TRBJ1-2; v_call: TRBV5-6; cdr3_length: 16; d_call: TRBD1; clone_size: .; cdr3_nt: TGTGCCAGCAGCATGGCGGGACAGGGAATGGCCTATGGCTACACCTTC; cdr3_aa: CASSMAGQGMAYGYTF
j_call: TRBJ1-2; v_call: TRBV29-1; cdr3_length: 13; d_call: TRBD1; clone_size: .; cdr3_nt: TGCAGCGTCGGGACAGGGGAATCCTATGGCTACACCTTC; cdr3_aa: CSVGTGESYGYTF
j_call: TRBJ2-7; v_call: TRBV27; cdr3_length: 12; d_call: .; clone_size: .; cdr3_nt: TGTGCCAGCAGTTTCCTAGGCTACGAGCAGTACTTC; cdr3_aa: CASSFLGYEQYF
j_call: TRBJ2-7; v_call: TRBV27; cdr3_length: 12; d_call: TRBD1; clone_size: .; cdr3_nt: TGTGCCAGCAGTTCCCGACAGGGGAGTGAGTACTTC; cdr3_aa: CASSSRQGSEYF
j_call: TRBJ2-4; v_call: TRBV5-6; cdr3_length: 15; d_call: .; clone_size: .; cdr3_nt: TGTGCCAGCAGCTTGGGGAGGGCGGCCAAAAACATTCAGTACTTC; cdr3_aa: CASSLGRAAKNIQYF
j_call: TRBJ1-1; v_call: TRBV5-4; cdr3_length: 12; d_call: .; clone_size: .; cdr3_nt: TGTGCCAGCAGCTTGGGCCTTGGTGAAGCTTTCTTT; cdr3_aa: CASSLGLGEAFF
j_call: TRBJ2-3; v_call: TRBV6-6; cdr3_length: 15; d_call: .; clone_size: .; cdr3_nt: TGTGCCAGCAGTTACGGCAGCCCCGGGGCAGATACGCAGTATTTT; cdr3_aa: CASSYGSPGADTQYF
j_call: TRBJ2-1; v_call: TRBV7-9; cdr3_length: 16; d_call: .; clone_size: .; cdr3_nt: TGTGCCAGCAGCTTAGCGCAGGGGTTAATAAAAGATGAGCAGTTCTTC; cdr3_aa: CASSLAQGLIKDEQFF